This is a list of T cell receptor beta chains from one sample in a study of T-cell memory formation after mild COVID-19. TCRdb re-called the 5' RACE reads through MiXCR, storing one row per CDR3 protein. In the table there are hundreds of thousands of distinct CDR3 sequences, about 20% of which are singletons. Sequencing was done on a sample of PBMCs or a T cell subset sorted from them (not recorded which). These receptors were taken from an adult woman who had mild COVID-19 (a few samples of this study predate the infection). Cell type and time point are not known. Each CDR3 is given with its conserved first and last residue. A D gene is named only where the DNA matches it firmly. Rows may omit the clone size; those that give it use once, few, many or a size class.

cdr3_length j_call d_call clone_size v_call cdr3_nt cdr3_aa
14 TRBJ1-1 - - TRBV3-1 TGTGCCAGCAGCCCCGGGGAGGGGACTACTGAAGCTTTCTTT CASSPGEGTTEAFF
14 TRBJ1-1 - - TRBV6-6 TGTGCCAGCAGTTACTCACAGGGATACACTGAAGCTTTCTTT CASSYSQGYTEAFF
14 TRBJ2-2 - - TRBV27 TGTGCCAGCAGTTTACCCCCAGGGTCCGGGGAGCTGTTTTTT CASSLPPGSGELFF
16 TRBJ2-1 - few TRBV7-2 TGTGCCAGCAGCTTAGCGTTGGGGACTCCCTACAATGAGCAGTTCTTC CASSLALGTPYNEQFF
14 TRBJ2-1 - - TRBV20-1 TGCAGTGCTAAGGCAGGCCCGAGGTACAATGAGCAGTTCTTC CSAKAGPRYNEQFF
13 TRBJ1-1 - - TRBV12-3/TRBV12-4 TGTGCCAGCATGGCACAGTTGAACACTGAAGCTTTCTTT CASMAQLNTEAFF
12 TRBJ2-3 - - TRBV12-3/TRBV12-4 TGTGCCAGCAGTCACCACGCAGATACGCAGTATTTT CASSHHADTQYF
12 TRBJ2-5 TRBD2 many TRBV2 TGTGCCGGGACGGGGGGTCAAGAGACCCAGTACTTC CAGTGGQETQYF
18 TRBJ2-1 TRBD1 few TRBV7-6 TGTGCCAGCAGCGGGGGACAGGGCATCATGTTTCCGAACAATGAGCAGTTCTTC CASSGGQGIMFPNNEQFF
14 TRBJ2-7 TRBD1 - TRBV5-5 TGTGCCTGTACTCCGGAGGACAGGGCGGGCGAGCAGTACTTC CACTPEDRAGEQYF
16 TRBJ2-1 - - TRBV15 TGTGCCACCAGCAGAGATAGGGGGGCTGGGTACAATGAGCAGTTCTTC CATSRDRGAGYNEQFF
15 TRBJ2-1 TRBD2 - TRBV27 TGTGCCAGCAGTTTATCCGGGGGGGCCTGGAATGAGCAGTTCTTC CASSLSGGAWNEQFF
16 TRBJ2-7 - few TRBV7-2 TGTGCCAGCAGCGTACTCGGGATCGGTAGTATGTACGAGCAGTACTTC CASSVLGIGSMYEQYF
16 TRBJ1-1 - few TRBV5-1 TGCGCCAGCAGGCCGAGCGGGGGTCGTATGAACACTGAAGCTTTCTTT CASRPSGGRMNTEAFF
15 TRBJ2-2 - few TRBV19 TGTGCCAGTAGTATAGATCGGGCCGGCACCGGGGAGCTGTTTTTT CASSIDRAGTGELFF
14 TRBJ1-4 - few TRBV5-1 TGCGCCAGCAGCTTGGGACAGCCAAAGGAAAAACTGTTTTTT CASSLGQPKEKLFF
13 TRBJ2-3 - few TRBV6-6 TGTGCCAGCACCCCAGCGACCACAGATACGCAGTATTTT CASTPATTDTQYF
14 TRBJ1-1 - few TRBV20-1 TGCAGTGCTAGAGCCCTCGGGGGGAAGCCTGAAGCTTTCTTT CSARALGGKPEAFF
14 TRBJ2-3 - - TRBV19 TGTGCCAGTAGTATAGCGCAGGGGAAGGGTACGCAGTATTTT CASSIAQGKGTQYF
17 TRBJ2-7 - - TRBV6-5 TGTGCCAGCAGTTACTCACAGTGGAACAAGCCGGGCCACGAGCAGTACTTC CASSYSQWNKPGHEQYF
14 TRBJ2-1 TRBD2 - TRBV12-3/TRBV12-4 TGTGCCAGCAGTCCCGGGACCCGAGCGGGAGAGCAGTTCTTC CASSPGTRAGEQFF
13 TRBJ2-7 - - TRBV20-1 TGCAGTGTCCGTCTAGACAGAGCCTACGAGCAGTACTTC CSVRLDRAYEQYF
13 TRBJ1-1 - once TRBV4-2 TGTGACAGCAGCCAAGCAGGAGACACTGAAGCTTTCTTT CDSSQAGDTEAFF
16 TRBJ1-1 TRBD1 few TRBV12-3/TRBV12-4 TGTGCCAGCAGCCTACCTTGGACAGGGCAGAACACTGAAGCTTTCTTT CASSLPWTGQNTEAFF
14 TRBJ2-7 TRBD2 - TRBV20-1 TGCAGTGCTAGGTCTAGCGGGAGACCACGGGAGCAGTACTTC CSARSSGRPREQYF
14 TRBJ2-7 TRBD1 few TRBV7-6 TGTGCCAGCAGCTTCGACAGGGGGCTGGCCGAGCAGTACTTC CASSFDRGLAEQYF
14 TRBJ1-3 - - TRBV19 TGTGCCAGTAGCCTAGGAGCGAGTGGAAACACCATATATTTT CASSLGASGNTIYF
16 TRBJ2-5 TRBD1 - TRBV5-5 TGTGCCAGCAGCCCCTGGACAGGGGCCAACCAAGAGACCCAGTACTTC CASSPWTGANQETQYF
14 TRBJ1-5 - - TRBV19 TGTGCCAGTAGTGCCCGCCCGGTTGACAACCAGGTTCATTTT CASSARPVDNQVHF
16 TRBJ2-2 - - TRBV6-1 TGTGCCAGCAGCGCTCCCAGGGGAGGGGGCGCCGGGGAGCTGTTTTTT CASSAPRGGGAGELFF
11 TRBJ2-7 - few TRBV20-1 TGCAGTGCCGCGGACATCTACGAGCAGTACTTC CSAADIYEQYF
15 TRBJ2-7 TRBD2 - TRBV4-1 TGCGCCAGCAGCCAACCCACTAGCGTTAGATCCGAGCAGTACTTC CASSQPTSVRSEQYF
14 TRBJ2-1 TRBD2 few TRBV29-1 TGCAGCGTTGGTGTACTAGCGGGATACAATGAGCAGTTCTTC CSVGVLAGYNEQFF
15 TRBJ2-5 TRBD2 - TRBV7-9 TGTGCCAGCAGCTCGGAGCGGGGGAGGTCGGAGACCCAGTACTTC CASSSERGRSETQYF
17 TRBJ2-5 TRBD2 - TRBV5-1 TGCGCCAGCAGCTTGGTGACTAGCGGGGGAAAGAAAGAGACCCAGTACTTC CASSLVTSGGKKETQYF
13 TRBJ2-7 - few TRBV20-1 TGCAGTGCTCTGGCGGGGGCGTCCTACGAGCAGTACTTC CSALAGASYEQYF
15 TRBJ1-1 - few TRBV11-2 TGTGCCAGCAGCTTAGATTCCGGACAGAACACTGAAGCTTTCTTT CASSLDSGQNTEAFF
15 TRBJ1-6 - few TRBV27 TGTGCCAGCAGCCCGAATGAGGGCCGGAGTTCACCCCTCCACTTT CASSPNEGRSSPLHF
15 TRBJ1-1 TRBD1 few TRBV5-1 TGCGCCAGCAGCGGACAGGGAATGGAGGGGACTGAAGCTTTCTTT CASSGQGMEGTEAFF
16 TRBJ1-5 TRBD1 - TRBV12-3/TRBV12-4 TGTGCCAGCAGTTTAGACAGGGGACGGATCAATCAGCCCCAGCATTTT CASSLDRGRINQPQHF